This T cell receptor beta chain was captured in a study of cytomegalovirus exposure and HLA in healthy donors. Study at large: Approximately 81% of 300 to 450 genotyped donors fell in the Caucasian-associated ancestry cluster.

This PCR relied on a set of 60 Vbeta primers and 13 Jbeta primers. Repertoires were generated with immunoSEQ multiplex PCR, while TCRdb's copy carries only in-frame clones and drops some. This table holds 120,000 or so clones, over 70% found once. Study-wide points: HLA alleles were associated with around 17,000 TCR beta sequences in a later analysis at 0.05 false discovery rate. The study recorded 150 to 200 TCR beta chains that were cytomegalovirus-associated. Later analysis identified a missense DCLRE1C variant that was linked to TCR beta V- and J-gene trimming.

Of note for this clone: The antigen remains undetermined.

The CDR3 sequence is 16 residues long. The rearrangement links TRBV21-1 to TRBJ2-7; TRBD2 is the table's D call, not checked against the DNA. TRBV21-1 corresponds to a pseudogene. The TCR comes from a woman aged 50 to 60 in good health and CMV-seronegative. Source material: PBMCs. CDR3 nucleotide sequence: TGTGCCAGCAGCAAAGAATCGAGGATTATGATTTACGAGCAGTACTTC. Encoded protein: CASSKESRIMIYEQYF.